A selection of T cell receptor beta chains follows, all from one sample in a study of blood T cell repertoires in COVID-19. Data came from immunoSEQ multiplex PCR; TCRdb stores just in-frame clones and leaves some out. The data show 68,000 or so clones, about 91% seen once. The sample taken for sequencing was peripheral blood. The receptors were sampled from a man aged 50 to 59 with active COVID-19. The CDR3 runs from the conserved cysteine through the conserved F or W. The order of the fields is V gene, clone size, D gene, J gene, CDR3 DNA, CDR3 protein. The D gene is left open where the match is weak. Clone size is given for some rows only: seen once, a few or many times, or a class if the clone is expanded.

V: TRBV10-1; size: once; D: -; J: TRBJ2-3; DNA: TGCGCCAGCAGTGAGTCGGCTACAGATACGCAGTATTTT; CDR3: CASSESATDTQYF
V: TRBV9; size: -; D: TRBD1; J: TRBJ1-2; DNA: TGTGCCAGCAGCGTTACGACAGGGGCCACCTCCCTCTATGGCTACACCTTC; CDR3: CASSVTTGATSLYGYTF
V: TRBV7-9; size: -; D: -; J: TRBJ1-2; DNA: TGTGCCAGCAGCTTAGTTCAGGGCGGTGGCTACACCTTC; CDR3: CASSLVQGGGYTF
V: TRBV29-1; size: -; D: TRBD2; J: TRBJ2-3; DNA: TGCAGCGCTAAAGCGGGGGGCCGCACAGATACGCAGTATTTT; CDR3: CSAKAGGRTDTQYF
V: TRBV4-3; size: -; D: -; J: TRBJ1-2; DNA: TGCGCCAGCAGCCAAGCCCGACATCTCTATGGCTACACCTTC; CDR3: CASSQARHLYGYTF
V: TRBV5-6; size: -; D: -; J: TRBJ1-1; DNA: TGTGCCAGCAGCTTCGGGGACATTACTGAAGCTTTCTTT; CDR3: CASSFGDITEAFF
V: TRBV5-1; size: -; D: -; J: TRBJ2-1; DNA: TGCGCCAGCAGCTCCCAGTTAAATGAGCAGTTCTTC; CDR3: CASSSQLNEQFF
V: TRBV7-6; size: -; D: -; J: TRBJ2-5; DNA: TGTGCCAGCAGCCAAATTTTGGGCCGAGCTCAAGAGACCCAGTACTTC; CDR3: CASSQILGRAQETQYF
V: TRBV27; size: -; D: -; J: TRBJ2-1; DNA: TGTGCCAGCAGTTTATTCGGGAGACACACCTACAATGAGCAGTTCTTC; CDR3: CASSLFGRHTYNEQFF
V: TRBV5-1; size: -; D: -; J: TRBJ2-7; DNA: TGCGCCAGCACCCTAAGTCAGGGTTCCGAGCAGTACTTC; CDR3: CASTLSQGSEQYF
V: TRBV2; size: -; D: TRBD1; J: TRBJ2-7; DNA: TGTGCCAGCAGTGAAGCGCAAGGACAGGGCTACGAGCAGTACTTC; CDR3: CASSEAQGQGYEQYF
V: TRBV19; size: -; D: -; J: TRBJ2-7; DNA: TGTGCCAGTAGCCCCCGACTTAGCTACGAGCAGTACTTC; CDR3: CASSPRLSYEQYF
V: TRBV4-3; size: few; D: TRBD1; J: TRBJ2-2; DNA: TGCGCCAGCAGCCCGGACAGGGGGTGGACCGGGGAGCTGTTTTTT; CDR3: CASSPDRGWTGELFF
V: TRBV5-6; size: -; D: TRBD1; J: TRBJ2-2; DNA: TGTGCCAGCAGCTCGGGGAACAGGGGTTCCACCGGGGAGCTGTTTTTT; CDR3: CASSSGNRGSTGELFF
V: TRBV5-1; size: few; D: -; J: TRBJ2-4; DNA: TGCGCCAGCAGTTTAGCCGGGAACAACATTCAGTACTTC; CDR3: CASSLAGNNIQYF
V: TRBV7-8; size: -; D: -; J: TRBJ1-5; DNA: TGTGCCAGCAGCTTATGGGATTCAGGGCCGGGTAAAGATCAGCCCCAGCATTTT; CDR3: CASSLWDSGPGKDQPQHF
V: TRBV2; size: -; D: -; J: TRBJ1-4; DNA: TGTGCCAGCAGGAGGGATGAGATAAATGAAAAACTGTTTTTT; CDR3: CASRRDEINEKLFF
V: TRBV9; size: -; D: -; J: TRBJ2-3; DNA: TGTGCCAGCAGCGTAGACGGGGGTAGCGGTACGCAGTATTTT; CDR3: CASSVDGGSGTQYF
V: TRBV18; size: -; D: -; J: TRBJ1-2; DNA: TGTGCCAGCTCACCACTTAAGGTCTCGCGGGGAGATAAATTTAACTATGGCTACACCTTC; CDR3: CASSPLKVSRGDKFNYGYTF
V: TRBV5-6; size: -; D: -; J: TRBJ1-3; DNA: TGTGCCAGCAGCTTTTTGACAGAGCTAAGCTCTGGAAACACCATATATTTT; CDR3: CASSFLTELSSGNTIYF
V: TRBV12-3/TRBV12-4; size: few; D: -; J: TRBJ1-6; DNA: TGTGCCAGCAGTGGAGTGAATTCACCCCTCCACTTT; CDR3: CASSGVNSPLHF
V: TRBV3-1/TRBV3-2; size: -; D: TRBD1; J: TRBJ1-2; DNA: TGTGCCAGCAGCCAATTCCGGGACAGGTATGGCTACACCTTC; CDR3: CASSQFRDRYGYTF
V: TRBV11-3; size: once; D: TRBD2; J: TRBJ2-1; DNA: TGTGCCAGCAGCGATAGCGGGGGGGCCTGGTACAATGAGCAGTTCTTC; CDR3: CASSDSGGAWYNEQFF
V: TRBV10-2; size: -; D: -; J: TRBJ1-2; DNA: TGCGCCAGCAGTGAGTACGCCCCAGGGTCCGGCTACACCTTC; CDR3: CASSEYAPGSGYTF
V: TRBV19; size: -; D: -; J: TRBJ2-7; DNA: TGTGCCAGTAGCAGATCTAGGGGCGGCTACGAGCAGTACTTC; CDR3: CASSRSRGGYEQYF
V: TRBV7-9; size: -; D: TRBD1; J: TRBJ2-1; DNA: TGTGCCAGCAGCAAGGGACAGAACAATGAGCAGTTCTTC; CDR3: CASSKGQNNEQFF
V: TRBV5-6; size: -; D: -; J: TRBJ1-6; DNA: TGTGCCAGCAGCCCCTCCACAGGAGGGCTAAGCTCCTATAATTCACCCCTCCACTTT; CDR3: CASSPSTGGLSSYNSPLHF
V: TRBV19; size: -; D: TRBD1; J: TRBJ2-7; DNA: TGTGCCAGTAGTATATCGGACAGGAGCTACGAGCAGTACTTC; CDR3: CASSISDRSYEQYF
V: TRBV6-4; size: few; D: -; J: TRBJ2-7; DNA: TGTGCCAGCAGTTTTGAGCGACAGACGACAGAACTCTACGAGCAGTACTTC; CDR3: CASSFERQTTELYEQYF
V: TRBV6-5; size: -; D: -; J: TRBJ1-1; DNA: TGTGCCAGCAGGTCGGTGACTGAAGCTTTCTTT; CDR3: CASRSVTEAFF
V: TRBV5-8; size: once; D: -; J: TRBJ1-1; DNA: TGTGCCAGCATGACCGGCGGGGGGAACACTGAAGCTTTCTTT; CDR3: CASMTGGGNTEAFF
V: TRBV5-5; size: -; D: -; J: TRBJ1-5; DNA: TGTGCCAGCAGCACCGGAGGCATGCAGCCCCAGCATTTT; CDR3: CASSTGGMQPQHF
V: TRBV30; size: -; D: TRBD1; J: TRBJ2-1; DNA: TGTGCCTCGCCGACACTGGACAGGGTCCTGTTCTTC; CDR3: CASPTLDRVLFF
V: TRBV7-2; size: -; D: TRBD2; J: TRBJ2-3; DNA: TGTGCCAGCAGCCGCACGGGACTAGCAACAGATACGCAGTATTTT; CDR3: CASSRTGLATDTQYF
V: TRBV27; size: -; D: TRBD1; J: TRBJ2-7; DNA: TGTGCCAGCGGTTATAGGACAGGGCCCTACGAGCAGTACTTC; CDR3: CASGYRTGPYEQYF
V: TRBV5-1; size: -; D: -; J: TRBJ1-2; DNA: TGCGCCAGCAGCTTAATCGGACAGTTCGAGGTTGGAATCCGAAACTATGGCTACACCTTC; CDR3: CASSLIGQFEVGIRNYGYTF
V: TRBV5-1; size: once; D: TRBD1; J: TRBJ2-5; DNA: TGCGCCAGCAGCGCCGGACAGGTCTCCCAAGAGACCCAGTACTTC; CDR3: CASSAGQVSQETQYF
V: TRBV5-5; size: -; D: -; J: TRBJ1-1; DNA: TGTGCCAGCAGCTCGCTGGGGCTAGAGAACACTGAAGCTTTCTTT; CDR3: CASSSLGLENTEAFF
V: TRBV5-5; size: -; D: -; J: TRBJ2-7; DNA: TGTGCCAGCAGCGGAACACAGGGCTCCTACGAGCAGTACTTC; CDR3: CASSGTQGSYEQYF
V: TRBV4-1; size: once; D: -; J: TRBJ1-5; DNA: TGCGCCAGCAGCCAAGAGGGGGGAAGGCCCCAGCATTTT; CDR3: CASSQEGGRPQHF
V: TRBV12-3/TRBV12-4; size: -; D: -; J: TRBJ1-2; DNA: TGTGCCAGCACGGGGGGAGGGCGAGGTGGCTACACCTTC; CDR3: CASTGGGRGGYTF
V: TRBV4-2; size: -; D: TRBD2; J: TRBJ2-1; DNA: TGTGCCAGCAGCCTTGTGACTAGCGGGGGGCCCGAGCGGAATGAGCAGTTCTTC; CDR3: CASSLVTSGGPERNEQFF
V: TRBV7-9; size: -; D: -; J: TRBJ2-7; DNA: TGTGCCAGCAGCCCCCAAGGGGGACGCTACGAGCAGTACTTC; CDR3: CASSPQGGRYEQYF
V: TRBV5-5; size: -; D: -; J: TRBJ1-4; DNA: TGTGCCAGCAGCTTGCGGGCAGGGGTAGGTGAAAAACTGTTTTTT; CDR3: CASSLRAGVGEKLFF
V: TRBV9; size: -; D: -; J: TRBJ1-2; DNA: TGTGCCAGCAGTATAGGGGATTATGGCTACACCTTC; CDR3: CASSIGDYGYTF
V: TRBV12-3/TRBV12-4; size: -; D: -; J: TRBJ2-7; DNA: TGTGCCAGCAGTCCACAGGGAATCGAGCAGTACTTC; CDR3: CASSPQGIEQYF
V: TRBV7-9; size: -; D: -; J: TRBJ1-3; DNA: TGTGCCAGCAGCTTAGGGTCTACCGGTGGAAACACCATATATTTT; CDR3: CASSLGSTGGNTIYF
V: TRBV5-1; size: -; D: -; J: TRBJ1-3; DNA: TGCGCCAGCAGCTCCGACACTTCTGGAAACACCATATATTTT; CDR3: CASSSDTSGNTIYF
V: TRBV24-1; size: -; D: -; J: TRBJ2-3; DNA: TGTGCCACCAGTGATAGCTCGGGAGATACGCAGTATTTT; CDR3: CATSDSSGDTQYF
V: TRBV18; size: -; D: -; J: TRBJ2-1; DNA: TGTGCCAGCTCAGGTAGTCTCCGTTACAATGAGCAGTTCTTC; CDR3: CASSGSLRYNEQFF
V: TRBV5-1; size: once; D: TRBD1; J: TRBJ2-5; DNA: TGCGCCAGCAGCAGAGACAGGGAGCAAGAGACCCAGTACTTC; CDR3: CASSRDREQETQYF
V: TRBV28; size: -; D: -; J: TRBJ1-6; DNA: TGTGCCAGCAGTTTAGTCCGACAGAATTCACCCCTCCACTTT; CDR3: CASSLVRQNSPLHF